The clone carrying this T cell receptor (beta chain) appeared a single time. This specimen comes from a study of T cell changes during pregnancy in multiple sclerosis. Measured with immunoSEQ multiplex PCR; TCRdb has only the in-frame clones, and not every one. The repertoire holds 70,000 to 95,000 clones, with just under 95% as singletons. This CDR3 is built from 15 residues. Trimming at V came to 4 bases and at J to 4 bases, leaving 11 bases not matched to a gene. Germline CDR1 SGHKS, CDR2 YYEKEE (reference sequence). This receptor was identified in a female donor with multiple sclerosis, enrolled in a pregnancy study. V and J are TRBV5-5 and TRBJ2-7; TRBD1 matches at 7 bases. The source was peripheral blood, collected in the first trimester of pregnancy. The CDR3 nucleotides are TGTGCCAGCAGCGATAGGGCAGGGGGTGTTTACGAGCAGTACTTC. Its translation is CASSDRAGGVYEQYF. Filled out from reference TRBV5-5 and TRBJ2-7, the complete variable domain reads DAGVTQSPTHLIKTRGQQVTLRCSPISGHKSVSWYQQVLGQGPQFIFQYYEKEERGRGNFPDRFSARQFPNYSSELNVNALLLGDSALYLCASSDRAGGVYEQYFGPGTRLTVT.